The clone carrying this T cell receptor (beta chain) showed up many times. This sample is part of a study of neurological immune-mediated disorders. The CDR3 runs to 14 residues. Looked up from germline, CDR1 is MNHEY and CDR2 is SVGAGI. V lost 6 bases to trimming and J lost 7 bases, with 18 bases between them. TCRdb reanalysed the 5' RACE reads using MiXCR and keeps one entry per CDR3 protein. Altogether about 53,000 distinct CDR3 sequences are present, around 3.5% being singletons, with the ten largest covering 3.1%. The chain couples TRBV6-5 to TRBJ1-2, with D possibly being TRBD1 (6 bases). The source material was PBMCs. The clonotype originates from a woman aged 25 to 39 with multiple sclerosis. CDR3 in amino acids: CASRDSASISGYTF. In nucleotides, the CDR3 is TGTGCCAGCAGGGACAGTGCCTCCATCTCTGGCTACACCTTC.